This T cell receptor (beta chain) was captured in a study of blood T cells in healthy people across ages. The authors ran a second PCR of about 7 to 12 cycles using a sample-barcoded 5' primer and a J-beta primer mix. TCRdb independently ran MiXCR on the 5' RACE reads; one entry per CDR3 protein. The profile covers approximately 490,000 distinct CDR3 sequences, with around 24% appearing a single time and just over 8.5% taken by the ten largest. PBMCs, at least 7 million per sample, were isolated. Germline V gene sequence: CDR1 SGHVS, CDR2 FQNEAQ. The CDR3 is 13 residues long. The V end lost 8 bases, the J end lost 3 bases, and 11 bases lay between the germline ends. The sample was also reused in another study, on T cells of mothers and their children.

The V call is TRBV7-8, the J call TRBJ1-5, with D possibly matching TRBD1 (6 bases). This clonotype was obtained from a boy younger than 18 in good health. The source material was blood. CDR3 nucleotide sequence: TGTGCCAGCCAGGGGCGGGACAATCAGCCCCAGCATTTT. Protein product: CASQGRDNQPQHF.